This TCR beta chain emerged from a study of blood T cell repertoires in COVID-19. Study as a whole: The United States, Italy and Spain were the sources of the acute and convalescent COVID-19 samples.

TCRdb's table, derived via immunoSEQ multiplex PCR, lists solely in-frame clones and lacks some. The sample yields a few hundred thousand clones, around 85% seen once. V was shortened by 4 bases and J by 0 bases, with 18 bases between the two germline ends. The CDR3 extends over 17 amino acids. CDR1 and CDR2 (germline): KGHDR, SFDVKD. The chain carries TRBV24-1 and TRBJ2-7, with D possibly TRBD2 on 7 matching bases. The sequence was collected from a young woman with acute or convalescent COVID-19. What was sequenced was peripheral blood. The CDR3 protein is CATSERCPRGHSYEQYF. The CDR3 coding sequence is TGTGCCACCAGTGAGAGATGCCCGCGGGGGCACTCCTACGAGCAGTACTTC.